The 9 T cell receptor beta chains listed next were all sequenced from one sample in a study of blood T cell repertoires in COVID-19. The repertoire was sequenced with immunoSEQ multiplex PCR; TCRdb's copy has only in-frame clones and lacks some. The table has some 250,000 clones, around 92% seen once. Sample: PBMCs or T cells enriched from blood (not recorded which). These TCRs come from a woman between 25 and 40 years old with acute COVID-19.

The genes are TRBV4-1 and TRBJ1-4; D might be TRBD1 (5 bases). Germline loops: CDR1 MGHRA, CDR2 YSYEKL. Trimming stripped 2 bases from V and 0 bases from J, with 7 bases between. This CDR3 is built from 15 residues. CDR3 loop: CASSQSGTTNEKLFF. CDR3 bases: TGCGCCAGCAGCCAATCAGGGACAACTAATGAAAAACTGTTTTTT.

The chain carries TRBV10-2 and TRBJ1-3; a weak D match, TRBD1 (5 bases). V shed 0 bases and J shed 2 bases, with 11 bases lying between them. The germline V gene has CDR1 WSHSY and CDR2 SAAADI. The CDR3 totals 16 residues. DNA for the CDR3: TGCGCCAGCAGTGAGTCAGGTTGGGGCGCTGGAAACACCATATATTTT. Amino acid sequence: CASSESGWGAGNTIYF.

This chain connects TRBV5-4 to TRBJ2-1; no definite D call. Per germline, CDR1 SGHNT and CDR2 YYREEE (reference sequence). The ends were cut back, 2 bases at V and 6 bases at J, with 6 bases in the middle. The CDR3 consists of 12 residues. Written as DNA, the CDR3 is TGTGCCAGCAGCTTTGAGAGCAATGAGCAGTTCTTC. Translation: CASSFESNEQFF.

This sequence joins TRBV13 and TRBJ1-2, with TRBD1 matching over 9 bases. Germline V gene sequence: CDR1 PRHDT, CDR2 FYEKMQ (reference sequence). Trimming cost V 3 bases and J 8 bases; bases outside gene matches: 7. The CDR3 has 14 amino acids. For the CDR3, the DNA is TGTGCCAGCAGCTTGGGACAGGGCGATTTCGGCTACACCTTC. Translated, it gives CASSLGQGDFGYTF.

Note on this clone: The same CDR3 is also encoded by other DNA sequences in this sample. This rearrangement joins TRBV9 to TRBJ1-2; possible D gene TRBD1, 5 bases. Trimming stripped 0 bases from V and 3 bases from J, with 12 bases between. Germline lookup yields CDR1 SGDLS and CDR2 YYNGEE. This CDR3 contains 15 residues. The CDR3, as DNA: TGTGCCAGCAGCGTAGCTCCGGGAGGGGACTATGGCTACACCTTC. Its translation is CASSVAPGGDYGYTF. Filled out from reference TRBV9 and TRBJ1-2, the complete variable domain reads DSGVTQTPKHLITATGQRVTLRCSPRSGDLSVYWYQQSLDQGLQFLIQYYNGEERAKGNILERFSAQQFPDLHSELNLSSLELGDSALYFCASSVAPGGDYGYTFGSGTRLTVV.

The V call is TRBV7-2, the J call TRBJ1-3, with TRBD1 identical over 7 bases. This CDR3 spans 16 amino acids. Unmatched junction bases numbered 4, after V lost 1 base and J lost 1 base. Germline assignment: CDR1 SGHTA and CDR2 FQGNSA. CDR3 residues: CASSLGRTGSGNTIYF. The CDR3 region has the DNA TGTGCCAGCAGCTTAGGAAGGACAGGTTCTGGAAACACCATATATTTT.

In this sample, this clone turned up a few times. The rearrangement links TRBV14 to TRBJ2-1; 14 bases match TRBD2. This CDR3 is built from 18 residues. V dropped 1 base and J dropped 3; count of bases not matched to a gene: 5. Germline V gene lookup returns CDR1 SGHDN and CDR2 FVKESK. The CDR3 loop reads CASSQVRTSGGIYNEQFF. For the CDR3, the DNA is TGTGCCAGCAGCCAAGTGAGGACTAGCGGGGGGATCTACAATGAGCAGTTCTTC.

J is TRBJ2-1 and V is TRBV19; 12 bases are a match to TRBD2. Germline-derived CDR1 and CDR2 are LNHDA and SQIVND (reference sequence). This CDR3 comprises 19 residues. J gave up 5 bases and V 4 bases, and 15 bases lay outside the gene matches. As DNA, the CDR3 is TGTGCCAGTAGTACCCCCCTGTGGCTAGCGGGGGGGCCCCACAATGAGCAGTTCTTC. Translated: CASSTPLWLAGGPHNEQFF. Looking up the rest from reference TRBV19 and TRBJ2-1 gives the full variable domain: DGGITQSPKYLFRKEGQNVTLSCEQNLNHDAMYWYRQDPGQGLRLIYYSQIVNDFQKGDIAEGYSVSREKKESFPLTVTSAQKNPTAFYLCASSTPLWLAGGPHNEQFFGPGTRLTVL.

Here the CDR3 reads CASNREQPQHF. CDR3 nucleotide sequence: TGCGCCAGCAATCGGGAACAGCCCCAGCATTTT. This chain connects TRBV10-1 to TRBJ1-5; no definite D call. The CDR3 has 11 residues. V shed 7 bases and J shed 7 bases, with 8 bases lying between them. Germline-derived CDR1 and CDR2 are WNHNN and SYGVQD (reference sequence).